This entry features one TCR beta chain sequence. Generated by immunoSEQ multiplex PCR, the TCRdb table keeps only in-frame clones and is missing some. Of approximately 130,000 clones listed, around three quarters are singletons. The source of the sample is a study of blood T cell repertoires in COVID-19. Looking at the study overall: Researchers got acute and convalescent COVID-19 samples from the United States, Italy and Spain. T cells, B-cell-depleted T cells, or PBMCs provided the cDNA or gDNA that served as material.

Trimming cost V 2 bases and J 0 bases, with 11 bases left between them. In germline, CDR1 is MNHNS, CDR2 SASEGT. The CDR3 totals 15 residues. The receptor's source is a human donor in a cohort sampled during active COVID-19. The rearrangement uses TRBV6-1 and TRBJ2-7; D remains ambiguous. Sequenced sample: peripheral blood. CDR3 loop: CASSERLGISYEQYF. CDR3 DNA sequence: TGTGCCAGCAGTGAACGGCTGGGCATCTCCTACGAGCAGTACTTC.